The present T cell receptor (beta chain) was sequenced within a study of cytomegalovirus exposure and HLA in healthy donors. Regarding the study as a whole: Overall, around 160 TCR beta chains were annotated as cytomegalovirus-associated.

PCR employed 60 Vbeta and 13 Jbeta primers. Assay: immunoSEQ multiplex PCR; the TCRdb copy retains only in-frame clones and omits some. This table has more than 90,000 clones, roughly 69% appearing once. CDR1 and CDR2 from the germline V gene are SGDLS and YYNGEE. The CDR3 covers 15 residues. V dropped 4 bases and J dropped 4 bases, with 17 bases sitting between them. This clone was seen a handful of times. The antigen remains undetermined. Sequencing input: PBMCs. This rearrangement joins TRBV9 to TRBJ1-2; no clear D. This receptor was taken from a man aged 50-59 years in good health and CMV-seronegative. The DNA of the CDR3 is TGTGCCAGCAGCCATAGAGGAGGGAACTTCTATGGCTACACCTTC. Translation: CASSHRGGNFYGYTF. Using reference TRBV9 and TRBJ1-2 for the parts outside the CDR3, the full variable domain is DSGVTQTPKHLITATGQRVTLRCSPRSGDLSVYWYQQSLDQGLQFLIQYYNGEERAKGNILERFSAQQFPDLHSELNLSSLELGDSALYFCASSHRGGNFYGYTFGSGTRLTVV.